This is a list of T cell receptor beta chains from one sample in a study of regulatory dendritic cells for organ transplantation. Antigens of these TCRs are unknown. TCRdb's table, derived via immunoSEQ multiplex PCR, lists solely in-frame clones and lacks some. The sample consists of over 10,000 clones, about 90% of them appearing once. Sequenced material: naive CD8+ T cells from blood cultured with regulatory dendritic cells. These TCRs come from a human donor in good health. Each CDR3 is given with its conserved first and last residue. The order of the fields is D gene, clone size, V gene, J gene, CDR3 protein, CDR3 DNA. A D gene is named only where the DNA matches it firmly. Size tells how often a clone was seen (once, few, many) or the class of an expanded clone, and some rows leave it out.

d_gene: NA; abundance: NA; v_gene: TRBV19; j_gene: TRBJ1-2; CDR3aa: CASSPGPTTYGYTF; CDR3nt: TGTGCCAGTAGTCCCGGACCGACTACCTATGGCTACACCTTC
d_gene: NA; abundance: NA; v_gene: TRBV5-6; j_gene: TRBJ1-2; CDR3aa: CASSSQDNGYTF; CDR3nt: TGTGCCAGCAGTTCCCAGGACAACGGCTACACCTTC
d_gene: TRBD2; abundance: NA; v_gene: TRBV11-2; j_gene: TRBJ2-7; CDR3aa: CASSELAGTGGYEQYF; CDR3nt: TGTGCCAGCAGCGAGTTGGCGGGGACGGGGGGCTACGAGCAGTACTTC
d_gene: NA; abundance: NA; v_gene: TRBV19; j_gene: TRBJ2-5; CDR3aa: CASSTGTEETQYF; CDR3nt: TGTGCCAGTAGTACCGGGACGGAAGAGACCCAGTACTTC
d_gene: NA; abundance: NA; v_gene: TRBV28; j_gene: TRBJ1-5; CDR3aa: CASSFRAGRENQHF; CDR3nt: TGTGCCAGCAGTTTTAGGGCAGGTAGGGAGAACCAGCATTTT
d_gene: NA; abundance: NA; v_gene: TRBV25-1; j_gene: TRBJ1-2; CDR3aa: CASSDTGSIYGYTF; CDR3nt: TGTGCCAGCAGTGACACAGGGTCAATCTATGGCTACACCTTC
d_gene: NA; abundance: NA; v_gene: TRBV27; j_gene: TRBJ2-3; CDR3aa: CASSFSTGADTQYF; CDR3nt: TGTGCCAGCAGTTTCTCAACAGGTGCAGATACGCAGTATTTT
d_gene: TRBD2; abundance: NA; v_gene: TRBV4-1; j_gene: TRBJ2-7; CDR3aa: CASSLTSGSYEQYF; CDR3nt: TGCGCCAGCAGTTTGACTAGCGGATCCTACGAGCAGTACTTC
d_gene: NA; abundance: NA; v_gene: TRBV29-1; j_gene: TRBJ1-2; CDR3aa: CSVDRGGGYTF; CDR3nt: TGCAGCGTTGACAGGGGTGGCGGCTACACCTTC
d_gene: TRBD1; abundance: NA; v_gene: TRBV5-4; j_gene: TRBJ1-1; CDR3aa: CASSLATGLTEAFF; CDR3nt: TGTGCCAGCAGCCTAGCGACAGGGTTAACTGAAGCTTTCTTT
d_gene: NA; abundance: few; v_gene: TRBV27; j_gene: TRBJ1-1; CDR3aa: CASRPWTVNTEAFF; CDR3nt: TGTGCCAGCAGGCCTTGGACGGTGAACACTGAAGCTTTCTTT
d_gene: NA; abundance: NA; v_gene: TRBV7-8; j_gene: TRBJ1-3; CDR3aa: CASSLGVQGSGNTIYF; CDR3nt: TGTGCCAGCAGCCTGGGGGTCCAAGGCTCTGGAAACACCATATATTTT
d_gene: NA; abundance: NA; v_gene: TRBV25-1; j_gene: TRBJ1-2; CDR3aa: CASSERSTKGYTF; CDR3nt: TGTGCCAGCAGTGAGCGTTCCACTAAAGGCTACACCTTC
d_gene: NA; abundance: NA; v_gene: TRBV7-3; j_gene: TRBJ1-1; CDR3aa: CASSLTIVADTEAFF; CDR3nt: TGTGCCAGCAGCTTAACTATAGTAGCAGACACTGAAGCTTTCTTT
d_gene: TRBD1; abundance: NA; v_gene: TRBV5-1; j_gene: TRBJ1-2; CDR3aa: CASSIGQGMFYGYTF; CDR3nt: TGCGCCAGCAGCATCGGACAGGGGATGTTTTATGGCTACACCTTC
d_gene: TRBD1; abundance: NA; v_gene: TRBV11-2; j_gene: TRBJ2-2; CDR3aa: CASSHRGQGLDTGELFF; CDR3nt: TGTGCCAGCAGCCACAGGGGACAGGGATTAGACACCGGGGAGCTGTTTTTT
d_gene: TRBD1; abundance: NA; v_gene: TRBV5-6; j_gene: TRBJ1-2; CDR3aa: CASSFGTGWTGYTF; CDR3nt: TGTGCCAGCAGCTTTGGGACAGGGTGGACCGGCTACACCTTC
d_gene: TRBD1; abundance: NA; v_gene: TRBV28; j_gene: TRBJ2-3; CDR3aa: CASSLKAGTGVGDTQYF; CDR3nt: TGTGCCAGCAGTCTCAAGGCCGGGACAGGGGTGGGAGATACGCAGTATTTT
d_gene: NA; abundance: NA; v_gene: TRBV18; j_gene: TRBJ2-7; CDR3aa: CASSPDAYEQYF; CDR3nt: TGTGCCAGCTCACCCGACGCTTACGAGCAGTACTTC
d_gene: TRBD1; abundance: NA; v_gene: TRBV4-3; j_gene: TRBJ1-1; CDR3aa: CASSQEQGAWSIDTEAFF; CDR3nt: TGCGCCAGCAGCCAAGAGCAGGGGGCGTGGTCGATTGACACTGAAGCTTTCTTT
d_gene: NA; abundance: NA; v_gene: TRBV4-2; j_gene: TRBJ2-2; CDR3aa: CASSHNLFRWVSTRGDTGELFF; CDR3nt: TGTGCCAGCAGCCATAACCTCTTCCGATGGGTCTCAACCCGCGGGGACACCGGGGAGCTGTTTTTT
d_gene: NA; abundance: NA; v_gene: TRBV4-3; j_gene: TRBJ2-3; CDR3aa: CASSQVYGSDTDTQYF; CDR3nt: TGCGCCAGCAGCCAAGTCTACGGTTCGGACACAGATACGCAGTATTTT
d_gene: NA; abundance: NA; v_gene: TRBV27; j_gene: TRBJ1-1; CDR3aa: CASSESPGRNTEAFF; CDR3nt: TGTGCCAGCAGTGAGTCTCCCGGGAGGAACACTGAAGCTTTCTTT
d_gene: TRBD1; abundance: NA; v_gene: TRBV27; j_gene: TRBJ2-7; CDR3aa: CASRGTGAGYEQYF; CDR3nt: TGTGCCAGCAGAGGGACAGGGGCCGGCTACGAGCAGTACTTC
d_gene: TRBD1; abundance: NA; v_gene: TRBV18; j_gene: TRBJ1-5; CDR3aa: CASSPGTGWTYSNQPQHF; CDR3nt: TGTGCCAGCTCACCCGGGACAGGCTGGACCTATAGCAATCAGCCCCAGCATTTT
d_gene: NA; abundance: NA; v_gene: TRBV11-2; j_gene: TRBJ1-1; CDR3aa: CASSLWGQDHYSNTEAFF; CDR3nt: TGTGCCAGCAGTCTGTGGGGGCAGGATCATTACTCGAACACTGAAGCTTTCTTT
d_gene: NA; abundance: NA; v_gene: TRBV5-4; j_gene: TRBJ1-1; CDR3aa: CASSTGARANTEAFF; CDR3nt: TGTGCCAGCAGTACCGGGGCCCGGGCGAACACTGAAGCTTTCTTT
d_gene: NA; abundance: NA; v_gene: TRBV18; j_gene: TRBJ2-7; CDR3aa: CASSGGASYEQYF; CDR3nt: TGTGCCAGCTCAGGGGGCGCCTCCTACGAGCAGTACTTC
d_gene: NA; abundance: NA; v_gene: TRBV9; j_gene: TRBJ2-1; CDR3aa: CASSVGGTPWDEQFF; CDR3nt: TGTGCCAGCAGCGTAGGAGGGACGCCGTGGGATGAGCAGTTCTTC
d_gene: TRBD1; abundance: NA; v_gene: TRBV27; j_gene: TRBJ1-5; CDR3aa: CASSPDRVRQPQHF; CDR3nt: TGTGCCAGCAGTCCGGACAGGGTGAGGCAGCCCCAGCATTTT
d_gene: NA; abundance: NA; v_gene: TRBV14; j_gene: TRBJ1-2; CDR3aa: CASSAYSRDTNNYGYTF; CDR3nt: TGTGCCAGCAGCGCTTACTCAAGGGACACCAATAACTATGGCTACACCTTC
d_gene: TRBD1; abundance: NA; v_gene: TRBV11-1; j_gene: TRBJ2-3; CDR3aa: CASSLRRQGVSTSEDTQYF; CDR3nt: TGTGCCAGCAGCTTACGGCGACAGGGGGTTTCAACAAGTGAAGATACGCAGTATTTT
d_gene: NA; abundance: NA; v_gene: TRBV2; j_gene: TRBJ1-2; CDR3aa: CASPRFVQGNTAGYTF; CDR3nt: TGTGCCAGCCCCCGGTTCGTGCAGGGTAACACGGCAGGCTACACCTTC
d_gene: NA; abundance: NA; v_gene: TRBV6-5; j_gene: TRBJ2-2; CDR3aa: CASSYSRGGGTGELFF; CDR3nt: TGTGCCAGCAGTTACTCGAGAGGAGGGGGGACCGGGGAGCTGTTTTTT
d_gene: NA; abundance: NA; v_gene: TRBV7-6; j_gene: TRBJ2-3; CDR3aa: CASSFRGGTESTDTQYF; CDR3nt: TGTGCCAGCAGCTTCCGCGGGGGGACAGAAAGCACAGATACGCAGTATTTT
d_gene: NA; abundance: NA; v_gene: TRBV7-9; j_gene: TRBJ2-7; CDR3aa: CASSRGNEQYF; CDR3nt: TGTGCCAGCAGCCGCGGGAACGAGCAGTACTTC
d_gene: NA; abundance: NA; v_gene: TRBV4-3; j_gene: TRBJ1-5; CDR3aa: CASSQVRTDNQPQHF; CDR3nt: TGCGCCAGCAGCCAAGTACGGACGGACAATCAGCCCCAGCATTTT
d_gene: TRBD1; abundance: once; v_gene: TRBV10-3; j_gene: TRBJ2-7; CDR3aa: CAISDGTPRDSPDEQYF; CDR3nt: TGTGCCATCAGTGACGGGACCCCAAGGGACAGCCCCGACGAGCAGTACTTC
d_gene: TRBD2; abundance: NA; v_gene: TRBV9; j_gene: TRBJ2-3; CDR3aa: CASSVDASGYSTDTQYF; CDR3nt: TGTGCCAGCAGCGTAGACGCTAGCGGATATAGCACAGATACGCAGTATTTT
d_gene: NA; abundance: few; v_gene: TRBV28; j_gene: TRBJ1-5; CDR3aa: CASSFEGRGTPQHF; CDR3nt: TGTGCCAGCAGTTTCGAGGGGAGAGGTACGCCCCAGCATTTT
d_gene: TRBD1; abundance: NA; v_gene: TRBV15; j_gene: TRBJ1-2; CDR3aa: CATSRGPDREFYGYTF; CDR3nt: TGTGCCACCAGCAGAGGGCCTGACAGGGAATTCTATGGCTACACCTTC
d_gene: NA; abundance: NA; v_gene: TRBV6-1; j_gene: TRBJ1-1; CDR3aa: CASSENRYNTEAFF; CDR3nt: TGTGCCAGCAGTGAAAACAGGTATAACACTGAAGCTTTCTTT
d_gene: NA; abundance: NA; v_gene: TRBV7-2; j_gene: TRBJ1-5; CDR3aa: CASSPRGDRAGNQPQHF; CDR3nt: TGTGCCAGCAGCCCCCGCGGAGATAGGGCTGGAAATCAGCCCCAGCATTTT
d_gene: NA; abundance: NA; v_gene: TRBV9; j_gene: TRBJ2-2; CDR3aa: CASSIGGELFF; CDR3nt: TGTGCCAGCAGCATAGGGGGGGAGCTGTTTTTT
d_gene: TRBD1; abundance: NA; v_gene: TRBV5-6; j_gene: TRBJ1-3; CDR3aa: CASSPGGASSIIYF; CDR3nt: TGTGCCAGCAGCCCAGGGGGCGCTTCCAGCATCATATATTTT
d_gene: NA; abundance: NA; v_gene: TRBV7-2; j_gene: TRBJ2-7; CDR3aa: CASSLVGPGEQYF; CDR3nt: TGTGCCAGCAGCTTAGTAGGGCCGGGCGAGCAGTACTTC
d_gene: NA; abundance: NA; v_gene: TRBV4-1; j_gene: TRBJ2-7; CDR3aa: CASSQVGGSQRNSYEQYF; CDR3nt: TGCGCCAGCAGCCAAGTTGGTGGTAGCCAGCGGAACTCCTACGAGCAGTACTTC
d_gene: NA; abundance: NA; v_gene: TRBV27; j_gene: TRBJ2-6; CDR3aa: CASSLAAYSGANVLTF; CDR3nt: TGTGCCAGCAGTTTAGCAGCTTATTCTGGGGCCAACGTCCTGACTTTC
d_gene: NA; abundance: NA; v_gene: TRBV27; j_gene: TRBJ2-7; CDR3aa: CASSSGIGVYEQYF; CDR3nt: TGTGCCAGCAGTTCCGGCATCGGGGTTTACGAGCAGTACTTC
d_gene: TRBD1; abundance: NA; v_gene: TRBV7-8; j_gene: TRBJ2-5; CDR3aa: CASSLGGGQWETQYF; CDR3nt: TGTGCCAGCAGCTTAGGAGGGGGCCAGTGGGAGACCCAGTACTTC
d_gene: TRBD1; abundance: NA; v_gene: TRBV19; j_gene: TRBJ1-2; CDR3aa: CASSIGDRGYGYTF; CDR3nt: TGTGCCAGTAGTATAGGTGACAGGGGCTATGGCTACACCTTC
d_gene: NA; abundance: once; v_gene: TRBV21-1; j_gene: TRBJ2-1; CDR3aa: CASSKGVAGVLNEQFF; CDR3nt: TGTGCCAGCAGCAAAGGGGTCGCGGGGGTTCTCAATGAGCAGTTCTTC
d_gene: NA; abundance: NA; v_gene: TRBV7-2; j_gene: TRBJ2-7; CDR3aa: CASSLNGPVPYEQYF; CDR3nt: TGTGCCAGCAGCCTGAACGGGCCAGTCCCCTACGAGCAGTACTTC
d_gene: TRBD2; abundance: once; v_gene: TRBV30; j_gene: TRBJ2-1; CDR3aa: CACGTGLAEYNEQFF; CDR3nt: TGTGCCTGTGGAACCGGACTAGCGGAGTACAATGAGCAGTTCTTC
d_gene: NA; abundance: NA; v_gene: TRBV7-9; j_gene: TRBJ2-5; CDR3aa: CASSTEFDTQYF; CDR3nt: TGTGCCAGCAGCACCGAATTTGACACCCAGTACTTC
d_gene: NA; abundance: NA; v_gene: TRBV2; j_gene: TRBJ1-2; CDR3aa: CASSAQTGGYGYTF; CDR3nt: TGTGCCAGCAGTGCCCAGACAGGAGGATATGGCTACACCTTC
d_gene: NA; abundance: few; v_gene: TRBV2; j_gene: TRBJ1-6; CDR3aa: CASRGRVEGLHF; CDR3nt: TGTGCCAGCAGGGGACGGGTTGAGGGTCTCCACTTT
d_gene: TRBD2; abundance: NA; v_gene: TRBV27; j_gene: TRBJ2-3; CDR3aa: CASRTYGGSSDTQYF; CDR3nt: TGTGCCAGCAGGACCTATGGCGGGAGTTCAGATACGCAGTATTTT
d_gene: TRBD1; abundance: NA; v_gene: TRBV6-1; j_gene: TRBJ1-1; CDR3aa: CASSNRGMNTEAFF; CDR3nt: TGTGCCAGCAGCAACAGGGGTATGAACACTGAAGCTTTCTTT